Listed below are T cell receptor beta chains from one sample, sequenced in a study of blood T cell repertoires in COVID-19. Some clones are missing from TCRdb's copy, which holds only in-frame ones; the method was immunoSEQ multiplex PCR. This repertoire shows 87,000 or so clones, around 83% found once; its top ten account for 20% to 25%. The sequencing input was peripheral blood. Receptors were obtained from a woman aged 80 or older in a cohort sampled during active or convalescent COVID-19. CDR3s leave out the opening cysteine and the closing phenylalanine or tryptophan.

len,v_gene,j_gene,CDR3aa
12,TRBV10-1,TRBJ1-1,ASSEDRLNTEAF
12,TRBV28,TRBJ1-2,ASSLNRGLGGYT
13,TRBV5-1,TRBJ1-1,ASSLVEGPNTEAF
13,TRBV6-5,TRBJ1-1,ASSPGTAWSTEAF
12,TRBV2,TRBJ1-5,ASSEQGLNQPQH
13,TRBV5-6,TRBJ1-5,ASSLQGAVWQPQH
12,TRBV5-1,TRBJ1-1,ASEAGDLNTEAF
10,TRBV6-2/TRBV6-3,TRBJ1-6,ASSSGYSPLH
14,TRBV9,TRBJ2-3,ASSVGHTGGTDTQY
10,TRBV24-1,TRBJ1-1,ATSESDTEAF
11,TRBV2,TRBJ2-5,ASIREYQETQY
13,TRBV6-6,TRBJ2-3,ASSLNLSGMDTQY
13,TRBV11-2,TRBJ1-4,ASSLRGTGAEKLF
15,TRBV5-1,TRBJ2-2,ASSLMGLAANTGELF
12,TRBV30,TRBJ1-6,AWSVREAHSPLH
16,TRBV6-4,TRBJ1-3,ASSDSLGTALSGNTIY
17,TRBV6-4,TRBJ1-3,ASSRPEGQGAYSGNTIY
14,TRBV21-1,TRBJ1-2,ASSKPPRGSDYGYT
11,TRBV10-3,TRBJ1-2,AISVDRDSGYT
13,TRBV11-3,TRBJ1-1,ASSLAGTANTEAF
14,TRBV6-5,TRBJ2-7,ASSYSGLAGPIEQY
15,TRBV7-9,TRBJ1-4,ASSLWTGGRANEKLF
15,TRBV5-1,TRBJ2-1,ASSPVSGTSGFGEQF
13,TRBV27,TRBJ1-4,ASSLDAMTAEKLF
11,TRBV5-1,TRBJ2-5,ASSLTGPRTQY
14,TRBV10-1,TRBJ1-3,ASSESGGLSGNTIY
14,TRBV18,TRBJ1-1,ASSPYFASLNTEAF
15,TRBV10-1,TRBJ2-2,AKGVAGVSTNTGELF
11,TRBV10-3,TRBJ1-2,AITAGLNYGYT
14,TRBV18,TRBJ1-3,ASSPLDTNFGNTIY
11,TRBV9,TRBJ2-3,ASSTSVADTQY
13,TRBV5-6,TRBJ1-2,ASSFSKRLNYGYT
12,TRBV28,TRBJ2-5,ASSQAVYQETQY
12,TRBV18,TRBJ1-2,ASSPPTGAYGYT
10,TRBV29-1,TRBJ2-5,SVEDGRETQY
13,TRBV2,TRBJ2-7,ASSERTVVRYEQY
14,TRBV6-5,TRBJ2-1,ASSSHGLATYNEQF
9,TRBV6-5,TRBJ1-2,ASRGPGGYT
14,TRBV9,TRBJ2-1,ASSVRLAGGQGEQF
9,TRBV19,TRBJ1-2,ASNSDYGYT
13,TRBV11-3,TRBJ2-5,ASSLVNRGGETQY
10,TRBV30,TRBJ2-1,AWSRGTSGRF
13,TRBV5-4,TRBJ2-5,ASSHRQQVQETQY
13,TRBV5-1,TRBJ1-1,ASSLTGTGSPEAF
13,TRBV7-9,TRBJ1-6,ASSLRDRYNSPLH
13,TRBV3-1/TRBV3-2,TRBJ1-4,ASSQRTGANEKLF
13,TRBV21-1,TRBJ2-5,ASKEGLAYQETQY
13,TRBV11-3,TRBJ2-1,ASRLAGASYNEQF
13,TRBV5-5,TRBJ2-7,ASSTDYPSSYEQY
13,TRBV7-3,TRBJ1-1,ASSLVRDLNTEAF